This T cell receptor (beta chain) came from a study of T cell repertoires in cytomegalovirus infection. TCRdb itself ran the reads through MiXCR, one entry per CDR3 protein. Here the sample spans roughly 570,000 distinct CDR3 sequences, roughly 43% being singletons. This clonotype was detected many times. Its antigen is not known. CDR1 and CDR2 from the germline V gene are SGHTA and FQGNSA. Deletions cut 3 bases from V and 6 bases from J, with 14 bases between. The CDR3 has 14 amino acids. The starting material was cultured PBMCs, obtained from culture after CMV antigen stimulation. This TCR came from a human donor in good health (CMV status not recorded). Some clones in this sample may be carry-over from other donors' samples. This sequence joins TRBV7-2 and TRBJ1-1; tentative D call: TRBD1 (5 bases). CDR3 sequence reads: CASSFEATVAEAFF. CDR3 DNA: TGTGCCAGCAGCTTCGAAGCGACAGTTGCTGAAGCTTTCTTT.